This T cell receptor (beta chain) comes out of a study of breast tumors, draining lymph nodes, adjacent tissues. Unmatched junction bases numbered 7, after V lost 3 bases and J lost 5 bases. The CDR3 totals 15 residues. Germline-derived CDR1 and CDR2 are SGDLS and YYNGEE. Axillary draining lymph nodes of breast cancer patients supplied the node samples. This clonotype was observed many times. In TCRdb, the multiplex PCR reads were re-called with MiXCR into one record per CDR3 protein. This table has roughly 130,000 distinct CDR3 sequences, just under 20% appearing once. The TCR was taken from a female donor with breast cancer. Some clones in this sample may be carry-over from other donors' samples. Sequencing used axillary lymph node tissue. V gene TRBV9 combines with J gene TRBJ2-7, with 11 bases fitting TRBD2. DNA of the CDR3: TGTGCCAGCAGCGGTAGCGGGAGGGCGGGGAACGAGCAGTACTTC. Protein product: CASSGSGRAGNEQYF.